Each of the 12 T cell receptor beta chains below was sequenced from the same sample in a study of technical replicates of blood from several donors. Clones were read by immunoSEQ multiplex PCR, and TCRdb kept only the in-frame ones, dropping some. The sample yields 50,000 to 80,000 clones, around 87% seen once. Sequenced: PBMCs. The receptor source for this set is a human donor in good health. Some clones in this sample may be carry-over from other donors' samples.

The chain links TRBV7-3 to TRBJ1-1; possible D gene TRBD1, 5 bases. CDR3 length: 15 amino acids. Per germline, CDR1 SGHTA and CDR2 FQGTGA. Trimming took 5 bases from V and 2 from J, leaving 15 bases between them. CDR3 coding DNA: TGTGCCAGCAGCCACCCCGCGGGGGGAAACACTGAAGCTTTCTTT. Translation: CASSHPAGGNTEAFF.

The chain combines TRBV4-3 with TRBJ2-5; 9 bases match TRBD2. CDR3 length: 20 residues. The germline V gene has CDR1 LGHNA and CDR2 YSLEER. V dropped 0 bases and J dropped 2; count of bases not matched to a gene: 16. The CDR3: CASSQEPASGGTYMQETQYF. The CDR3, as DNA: TGCGCCAGCAGCCAAGAACCGGCCAGCGGGGGGACTTATATGCAAGAGACCCAGTACTTC.

The CDR3, as DNA: TGTGCCAGCAATCCCCGGGACAGTACCACCGGGGAGCTGTTTTTT. Amino acid sequence: CASNPRDSTTGELFF. The rearrangement links TRBV6-5 to TRBJ2-2, with 7 bases matching TRBD1. J lost 4 bases, V lost 7 bases, and 9 bases had no gene match. CDR1 and CDR2 (germline): MNHEY, SVGAGI. The CDR3 totals 15 residues.

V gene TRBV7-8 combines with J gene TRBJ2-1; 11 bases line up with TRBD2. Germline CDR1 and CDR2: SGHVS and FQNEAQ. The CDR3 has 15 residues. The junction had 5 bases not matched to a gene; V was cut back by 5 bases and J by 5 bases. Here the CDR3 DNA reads TGTGCCAGCAGCCCGACTAGCGGGACTAACAATGAGCAGTTCTTC. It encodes CASSPTSGTNNEQFF.

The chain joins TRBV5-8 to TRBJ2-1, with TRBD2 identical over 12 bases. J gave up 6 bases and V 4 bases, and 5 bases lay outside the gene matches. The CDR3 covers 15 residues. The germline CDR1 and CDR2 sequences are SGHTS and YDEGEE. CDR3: CASSRGLAGLNEQFF. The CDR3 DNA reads TGTGCCAGCAGCCGAGGACTAGCGGGGCTCAATGAGCAGTTCTTC.

CDR3 protein: CASTLGAGELFF. The CDR3 region has the DNA TGTGCCAGCACCCTCGGGGCCGGGGAGCTGTTTTTT. The chain is built from TRBV6-5 and TRBJ2-2; D perhaps matches TRBD2 (5 bases). V was pared by 7 bases and J by 6 bases, with 9 bases between. CDR1 is MNHEY and CDR2 is SVGAGI in the germline V gene. This CDR3 has 12 amino acids.

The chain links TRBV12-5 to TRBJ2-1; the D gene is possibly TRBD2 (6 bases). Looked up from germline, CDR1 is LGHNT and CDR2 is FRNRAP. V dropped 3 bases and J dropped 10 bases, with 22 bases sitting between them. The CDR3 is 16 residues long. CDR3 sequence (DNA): TGTGCTAGTGGTTTTGACCGGGCAATGGGGAGCGGGGAGCAGTTCTTC. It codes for CASGFDRAMGSGEQFF.

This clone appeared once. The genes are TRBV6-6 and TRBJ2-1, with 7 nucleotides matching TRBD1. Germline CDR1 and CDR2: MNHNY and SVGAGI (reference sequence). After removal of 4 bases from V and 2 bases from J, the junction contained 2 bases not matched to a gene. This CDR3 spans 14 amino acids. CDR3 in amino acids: CASSSQGAYNEQFF. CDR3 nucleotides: TGTGCCAGCAGTTCGCAGGGGGCCTACAATGAGCAGTTCTTC.

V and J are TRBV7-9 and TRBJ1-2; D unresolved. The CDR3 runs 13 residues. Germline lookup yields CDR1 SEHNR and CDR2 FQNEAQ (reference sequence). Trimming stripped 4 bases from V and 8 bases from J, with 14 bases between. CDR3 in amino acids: CASSSGWAPGYTF. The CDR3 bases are TGTGCCAGCAGCTCTGGGTGGGCACCGGGCTACACCTTC.

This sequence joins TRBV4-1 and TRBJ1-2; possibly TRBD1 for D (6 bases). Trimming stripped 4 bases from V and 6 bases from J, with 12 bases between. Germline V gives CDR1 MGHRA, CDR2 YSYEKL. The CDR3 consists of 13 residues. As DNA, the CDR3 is TGCGCCAGCAGCCGGGACACCGTCGATGGCTACACCTTC. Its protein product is CASSRDTVDGYTF.

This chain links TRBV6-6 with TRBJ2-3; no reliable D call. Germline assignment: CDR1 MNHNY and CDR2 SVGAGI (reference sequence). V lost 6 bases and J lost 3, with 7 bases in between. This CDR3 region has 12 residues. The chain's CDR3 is CASSATTDTQYF. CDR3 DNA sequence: TGTGCCAGCAGCGCTACGACAGATACGCAGTATTTT.

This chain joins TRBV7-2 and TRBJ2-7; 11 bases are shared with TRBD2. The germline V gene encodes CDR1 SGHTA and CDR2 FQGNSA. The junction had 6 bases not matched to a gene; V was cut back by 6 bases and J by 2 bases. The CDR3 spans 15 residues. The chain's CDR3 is CASSYSGGGTYEQYF. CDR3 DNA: TGTGCCAGCAGTTATAGCGGGGGGGGGACCTACGAGCAGTACTTC.